These 13 T cell receptor beta chains share one sample of origin, sequenced in a study of shared clonotypes between healthy human individuals. The naive CD8 fraction comprised CD45RO-negative cells positively selected for CCR7 and excluded terminally differentiated effector memory CD45RA+ cells. The repertoire was sequenced with immunoSEQ multiplex PCR; TCRdb's copy has only in-frame clones and lacks some. The sample records about 2.1 million clones, roughly 95% being singletons. The sequenced sample consisted of naive CD8+ T cells from PBMCs. The receptors were sampled from a man aged 18 to 30 in good health. Some clones in this sample may be carry-over from other donors' samples.

This chain uses TRBV6-1 with TRBJ2-2, with D possibly matching TRBD1 (6 bases). The CDR3 length is 16 residues. Germline V gives CDR1 MNHNS, CDR2 SASEGT. The V gene lost 2 bases and the J gene lost 5 bases, with 15 bases spanning the gap. CDR3 residues: CASSEMVWGQTGELFF. The DNA for the CDR3 is TGTGCCAGCAGTGAAATGGTGTGGGGGCAAACCGGGGAGCTGTTTTTT.

This clone came up once. The J gene is TRBJ1-2, the V gene TRBV6-5, with TRBD1 matching over 8 bases. With 4 bases clipped from V and 5 bases from J, the junction kept 6 bases outside the gene matches. This CDR3 is built from 14 residues. Germline V gene data show CDR1 as MNHEY and CDR2 as SVGAGI. The CDR3 DNA is TGTGCCAGCAGTTTCAGGGGGCGCGGATATGGCTACACCTTC. As protein: CASSFRGRGYGYTF.

The genes are TRBV7-6 and TRBJ2-1, with 9 bases that match TRBD2. The CDR3 has 16 amino acids. V lost 4 bases to trimming and J lost 3 bases; unmatched junction nucleotides: 7. The V gene's germline CDR1 is SGHVS and CDR2 FNYEAQ. This chain's CDR3 is CASSWTTSGLYNEQFF. The CDR3 nucleotides are TGTGCCAGCAGCTGGACGACTAGCGGCCTCTACAATGAGCAGTTCTTC.

V and J are TRBV19 and TRBJ1-1; D gene uncertain. Germline V CDR1 and CDR2: LNHDA, SQIVND (reference sequence). V dropped 3 bases and J dropped 1 base, with 9 bases sitting between them. The CDR3 extends over 14 amino acids. The CDR3 bases are TGTGCCAGTAGTATTTCCCGACGGAACACTGAAGCTTTCTTT. This translates into CASSISRRNTEAFF.

The V gene is TRBV29-1, the J gene TRBJ2-2; no reliable D call. V was clipped by 4 bases and J by 5 bases, with 8 bases between them. CDR3 length equals 12 residues. CDR1 SQVTM and CDR2 ANQGSEA come from the germline V gene. The CDR3 protein is CSVVGITGELFF. In nucleotides, the CDR3 is TGCAGCGTTGTGGGGATAACCGGGGAGCTGTTTTTT.

The chain is built from TRBV28 and TRBJ2-7; D remains unclear. Germline V gives CDR1 MDHEN, CDR2 SYDVKM. The CDR3 is 15 amino acids. V shed 5 bases and J shed 0 bases, with 14 bases lying between them. CDR3 in DNA: TGTGCCAGCAGTCCACTACAGTGGAGCTCCTACGAGCAGTACTTC. It specifies CASSPLQWSSYEQYF.

As to this clone: The germline gene is not matched at one end of the junction; a read error may be the cause. This chain connects TRBV4-1 to TRBJ2-3; 10 bases map to TRBD2. Germline V lookup: CDR1 MGHRA, CDR2 YSYEKL. This CDR3 has 14 amino acids. In DNA form, the CDR3 reads TGCGCCAGCAGCGAGGGACTAGCGAGTTATACGCGGTATTTT. This codes for CASSEGLASYTRYF.

This chain links TRBV4-2 with TRBJ2-3, with 15 bases lining up with TRBD2. CDR1 and CDR2 from the germline V gene are LGHNA and YNFKEQ. The CDR3 has 17 residues. The V gene end was trimmed by 2 bases and the J gene end by 6 bases; junction bases not matched to a gene: 6. CDR3 region: CASSQPGLAGGPDTQYF. CDR3 bases: TGTGCCAGCAGCCAACCCGGACTAGCGGGAGGGCCGGATACGCAGTATTTT.

The V call is TRBV7-9, the J call TRBJ2-2; TRBD2 matches at 9 bases. This CDR3 comprises 16 residues. The V gene end was trimmed by 4 bases and the J gene end by 6 bases; junction bases not matched to a gene: 9. Germline V gene sequence: CDR1 SEHNR, CDR2 FQNEAQ (reference sequence). CDR3 sequence: CASSSPGLALAGELFF. For the CDR3, the DNA is TGTGCCAGCAGCTCACCGGGACTAGCTCTGGCCGGGGAGCTGTTTTTT.

The V and J genes are TRBV27 and TRBJ2-1; TRBD2 agrees at 12 bases. V was clipped by 5 bases and J by 1 base; unmatched bases: 6. CDR3 length: 17 residues. Germline values: CDR1 MNHEY, CDR2 SMNVEV (reference sequence). The CDR3 DNA reads TGTGCCAGCAGTCCGGTGGGACTAGCGGGTTCCTACAATGAGCAGTTCTTC. This gives the protein CASSPVGLAGSYNEQFF.

Turning to this clone: Other DNA sequences within the sample encode an identical CDR3. J is TRBJ2-3 and V is TRBV5-4, with D perhaps matching TRBD2 (5 bases). CDR3 length equals 13 residues. Germline lookup yields CDR1 SGHNT and CDR2 YYREEE (reference sequence). V was shortened by 7 bases and J by 2 bases, with 11 bases between the two germline ends. CDR3 in amino acids: CASGREPTDTQYF. In DNA, the CDR3 is TGTGCCAGCGGACGGGAACCCACAGATACGCAGTATTTT.

This rearrangement joins TRBV14 to TRBJ2-4; the D gene is possibly TRBD2 (5 bases). The length of the CDR3 is 18 residues. V gave up 0 bases and J gave up 0 bases, with 15 bases separating them. Germline lookup yields CDR1 SGHDN and CDR2 FVKESK. CDR3 amino acids: CASSQDGEGALAKNIQYF. CDR3 sequence (DNA): TGTGCCAGCAGCCAAGATGGAGAGGGAGCGCTAGCCAAAAACATTCAGTACTTC.

This clone was seen just once. DNA for the CDR3: TGCGCCAGCAGCTTGAGTATAGGACAGGGGTCCTACGAGCAGTACTTC. This codes for CASSLSIGQGSYEQYF. The chain couples TRBV5-1 to TRBJ2-7; 9 nucleotides match TRBD1. Germline V gene sequence: CDR1 SGHRS, CDR2 YFSETQ. The CDR3 sequence is 16 residues long. The V segment lost 1 base and the J segment 1 base; nucleotides outside the gene matches: 6. The full variable domain, rest sourced from reference TRBV5-1 and TRBJ2-7, is KAGVTQTPRYLIKTRGQQVTLSCSPISGHRSVSWYQQTPGQGLQFLFEYFSETQRNKGNFPGRFSGRQFSNSRSEMNVSTLELGDSALYLCASSLSIGQGSYEQYFGPGTRLTVT.